This T cell receptor beta chain was found in a study of CD8+CD57+ T cells in acquired aplastic anemia. Previously, flow cytometry had revealed CD8+CD57+ cell expansion in the patients chosen for sequencing. The use of genomic DNA as template underpinned the TCR beta VDJ and CDR3 profiling. TCRdb re-called the reads through MiXCR, storing one row per CDR3 protein. Of about 470,000 distinct CDR3 sequences in the sample, more than 25% were seen once. V was pared by 4 bases and J by 3 bases, with 15 bases between. Germline V gene sequence: CDR1 SNHLY, CDR2 FYNNEI. This CDR3 is built from 15 residues. This clonotype has ten or more counts.

The receptor's source is a human donor with aplastic anemia. This sequence joins TRBV2 and TRBJ2-5, with D uncertain. The sequenced sample was sorted CD4+, CD8+, or CD8+CD57+ T cells (not recorded which) from PBMCs. The CDR3 loop is CASSALWAEKETQYF. The CDR3 coding sequence is TGTGCCAGCAGTGCTCTGTGGGCAGAAAAAGAGACCCAGTACTTC.